The T cell receptor beta chain described here comes from a study of cytomegalovirus exposure and HLA in healthy donors. Study findings and constraints: According to an earlier analysis, most TCR beta V segments yielded productive rearrangements about 87% or about 30% of the time.

The sample holds a few counts of this clone. The antigen remains undetermined. The length of the CDR3 is 14 residues. Germline CDR1 MDHEN, CDR2 SYDVKM. Trimming pared 5 bases from V and 2 bases from J, leaving 10 bases between. The PCR used 60 Vbeta and 13 Jbeta primers. The method was immunoSEQ multiplex PCR; TCRdb's version includes in-frame clones alone and lacks a portion of them. The profile shows over 100,000 clones, around 74% of them singletons. The chain has TRBV28 and TRBJ1-5; D unresolved. The sample comprised PBMCs. This TCR came from a man aged 25 to 45 in good health and CMV-seropositive. This CDR3 reads CASSRSPGNQPQHF. CDR3 nucleotides: TGTGCCAGCAGTCGTTCCCCGGGCAATCAGCCCCAGCATTTT.